A selection of T cell receptor beta chains follows, all from one sample in a study of technical replicates of blood from a few donors. Measured with immunoSEQ multiplex PCR; TCRdb has only the in-frame clones, and not every one. Of 73,000 or so clones listed, more than 85% are singletons. Sequenced sample: T cells isolated from PBMCs. Receptors originate from a human donor in good health. Both conserved end residues are part of each CDR3. Each record gives: J gene, clone size, D gene, V gene, CDR3 DNA, CDR3 protein. A D gene is named only where the DNA matches it firmly. Clone size is given for some rows only: seen once, a few or many times, or a class if the clone is expanded.

J gene: TRBJ2-3
clone size: .
D gene: TRBD2
V gene: TRBV7-9
CDR3 DNA: TGTGCCAGCACGGAGCGGGGGGGCTCGACAGATACGCAGTATTTT
CDR3 protein: CASTERGGSTDTQYF

J gene: TRBJ1-5
clone size: .
D gene: .
V gene: TRBV7-2
CDR3 DNA: TGTGCCAGCAGCTTAGTTGCCGGGTGGGTCAATCAGCCCCAGCATTTT
CDR3 protein: CASSLVAGWVNQPQHF

J gene: TRBJ1-1
clone size: .
D gene: TRBD1
V gene: TRBV7-3
CDR3 DNA: TGTGCCAGCAGCTTAACTACTACAGGGGGCACTGAAGCTTTCTTT
CDR3 protein: CASSLTTTGGTEAFF

J gene: TRBJ1-5
clone size: .
D gene: TRBD1
V gene: TRBV19
CDR3 DNA: TGTGCCACCTCTTATTGGACAGGGACGAATCAGCCCCAGCATTTT
CDR3 protein: CATSYWTGTNQPQHF

J gene: TRBJ2-1
clone size: .
D gene: .
V gene: TRBV7-3
CDR3 DNA: TGTGCCAGCAGCTTAGCGTCCAGGGATGAGCAGTTCTTC
CDR3 protein: CASSLASRDEQFF

J gene: TRBJ2-6
clone size: .
D gene: .
V gene: TRBV6-5
CDR3 DNA: TGTGCCAGCAAGCACAGGGTCTCTGGGGCCAACGTCCTGACTTTC
CDR3 protein: CASKHRVSGANVLTF

J gene: TRBJ2-1
clone size: .
D gene: TRBD2
V gene: TRBV6-6
CDR3 DNA: TGTGCCAGCTTAGGCGGGACTAGCCCCAATGAGCAGTTCTTC
CDR3 protein: CASLGGTSPNEQFF

J gene: TRBJ2-7
clone size: .
D gene: .
V gene: TRBV7-8
CDR3 DNA: TGTGCCAGCAGCTACGGACAGATCTACGAGCAGTACTTC
CDR3 protein: CASSYGQIYEQYF

J gene: TRBJ2-3
clone size: .
D gene: TRBD2
V gene: TRBV4-2
CDR3 DNA: TGTGCCAGCAGCCAACTTAGCGGGAGTAGCACAGATACGCAGTATTTT
CDR3 protein: CASSQLSGSSTDTQYF

J gene: TRBJ2-5
clone size: .
D gene: .
V gene: TRBV7-3
CDR3 DNA: TGTGCCAGCAGCCCGACTTATCAAGAGACCCAGTACTTC
CDR3 protein: CASSPTYQETQYF

J gene: TRBJ2-1
clone size: .
D gene: .
V gene: TRBV28
CDR3 DNA: TGTGCCAGCAGGGAGGATACGAGACTCTACAATGAGCAGTTCTTC
CDR3 protein: CASREDTRLYNEQFF

J gene: TRBJ2-2
clone size: .
D gene: .
V gene: TRBV18
CDR3 DNA: TGTGCCAGCTCACCACCGGGCACAGGGAGGGCCACCGGGGAGCTGTTTTTT
CDR3 protein: CASSPPGTGRATGELFF

J gene: TRBJ2-7
clone size: .
D gene: .
V gene: TRBV29-1
CDR3 DNA: TGCAGCGTTGGATCGACTAGGATACCTCCCTACGAGCAGTACTTC
CDR3 protein: CSVGSTRIPPYEQYF

J gene: TRBJ2-1
clone size: few
D gene: .
V gene: TRBV4-1
CDR3 DNA: TGCGCCAGCAGCCAAGTTATTAATGAGCAGTTCTTC
CDR3 protein: CASSQVINEQFF

J gene: TRBJ2-7
clone size: .
D gene: TRBD1
V gene: TRBV27
CDR3 DNA: TGTGCCAGCAGTTCCACCTGGACAGGGATATCCTACGAGCAGTACTTC
CDR3 protein: CASSSTWTGISYEQYF

J gene: TRBJ2-7
clone size: .
D gene: .
V gene: TRBV28
CDR3 DNA: TGTGCCAGCAGCCTATCAACCCCAGGGCTCGACGAGCAGTACTTC
CDR3 protein: CASSLSTPGLDEQYF

J gene: TRBJ2-7
clone size: .
D gene: .
V gene: TRBV9
CDR3 DNA: TGTGCCAGCAGCGTAGGTCCCGGGTCGAACTACGAGCAGTACTTC
CDR3 protein: CASSVGPGSNYEQYF

J gene: TRBJ2-4
clone size: .
D gene: .
V gene: TRBV7-9
CDR3 DNA: TGTGCCAGCAGCTGGGGACAAGGCAGGGACATTCAGTACTTC
CDR3 protein: CASSWGQGRDIQYF

J gene: TRBJ1-1
clone size: .
D gene: TRBD1
V gene: TRBV6-1
CDR3 DNA: TGTGCCAGCGACGAACTAGGGACAGGGGAAGCTTTCTTT
CDR3 protein: CASDELGTGEAFF

J gene: TRBJ2-7
clone size: .
D gene: .
V gene: TRBV28
CDR3 DNA: TGTGCCAGCAGTTTGGGAAGTCTAATGGAGGGCCTCAACTACGAGCAGTACTTC
CDR3 protein: CASSLGSLMEGLNYEQYF

J gene: TRBJ2-1
clone size: .
D gene: .
V gene: TRBV7-2
CDR3 DNA: TGTGCCAGCAGCCGCCAGGGCCGGCAGTTCAATGAGCAGTTCTTC
CDR3 protein: CASSRQGRQFNEQFF

J gene: TRBJ2-1
clone size: .
D gene: .
V gene: TRBV19
CDR3 DNA: TGTGCCAGTAGTGGTCCCGGGACACTCACTTACAATGAGCAGTTCTTC
CDR3 protein: CASSGPGTLTYNEQFF

J gene: TRBJ2-1
clone size: .
D gene: TRBD2
V gene: TRBV6-4
CDR3 DNA: TGTGCCAGCAGTTCTAGCGGGAGGGCCGTGGTGGAGCAGTTCTTC
CDR3 protein: CASSSSGRAVVEQFF

J gene: TRBJ2-5
clone size: once
D gene: TRBD1
V gene: TRBV2
CDR3 DNA: TGTGCCAGCATCCTTGGACAGGGAGAAGAGACCCAGTACTTC
CDR3 protein: CASILGQGEETQYF

J gene: TRBJ1-4
clone size: .
D gene: .
V gene: TRBV27
CDR3 DNA: TGTGCCAGCAGATCCGCTTTGGGAGCAACTAATGAAAAACTGTTTTTT
CDR3 protein: CASRSALGATNEKLFF

J gene: TRBJ2-5
clone size: .
D gene: TRBD2
V gene: TRBV5-1
CDR3 DNA: TGCGCCAGCAGCGACCCTAGCGGGAGCGTGAGGCAAGAGACCCAGTACTTC
CDR3 protein: CASSDPSGSVRQETQYF

J gene: TRBJ2-2
clone size: .
D gene: TRBD2
V gene: TRBV19
CDR3 DNA: TGTGCCGGGCGGAACGGGGGGGCCCCCGGGGAGCTGTTTTTT
CDR3 protein: CAGRNGGAPGELFF

J gene: TRBJ2-7
clone size: .
D gene: .
V gene: TRBV5-1
CDR3 DNA: TGCGCCAGCAGCTTGTCTGGGGGGTTCGACTCCTACGAGCAGTACTTC
CDR3 protein: CASSLSGGFDSYEQYF

J gene: TRBJ1-2
clone size: .
D gene: .
V gene: TRBV7-8
CDR3 DNA: TGTGCCAGCAGGGGCCGGGAGTCTAACTATGGCTACACCTTC
CDR3 protein: CASRGRESNYGYTF

J gene: TRBJ1-1
clone size: .
D gene: .
V gene: TRBV6-5
CDR3 DNA: TGTGCCAGCAGTTACTCCGGGACTGGGGGCACTGAAGCTTTCTTT
CDR3 protein: CASSYSGTGGTEAFF

J gene: TRBJ2-3
clone size: .
D gene: .
V gene: TRBV7-3
CDR3 DNA: TGTGCCAGCAGCTCCCCGAGCACAGATACGCAGTATTTT
CDR3 protein: CASSSPSTDTQYF

J gene: TRBJ1-1
clone size: .
D gene: .
V gene: TRBV28
CDR3 DNA: TGTGCCAGCAGTTTCGGGGGAATGAACACTGAAGCTTTCTTT
CDR3 protein: CASSFGGMNTEAFF